The 29 T cell receptor beta chains presented below share a single source sample, sequenced in a study of T cell responses to AZD1222 COVID-19 vaccine. Data came from immunoSEQ multiplex PCR; TCRdb stores just in-frame clones and leaves some out. Among about 180,000 clones listed, around 88% were seen once. Sequencing used peripheral blood, obtained 28 days after the second AZD1222 dose. These receptor sequences come from an adult who received the AZD1222 COVID-19 vaccine.

This chain links TRBV5-4 with TRBJ1-4; D gene ambiguous. V shed 4 bases and J shed 0 bases, with 10 bases lying between them. CDR1 and CDR2 (germline): SGHNT, YYREEE (reference sequence). The CDR3 totals 15 residues. Here the CDR3 DNA reads TGTGCCAGCAGCCTGCAGTTCTCAACTAATGAAAAACTGTTTTTT. This codes for CASSLQFSTNEKLFF.

This chain connects TRBV5-1 to TRBJ1-2; D ambiguous. CDR1 SGHRS and CDR2 YFSETQ come from the germline V gene. V was cut by 0 bases and J by 4 bases, with 13 bases left in between. The CDR3 covers 15 residues. The CDR3 DNA is TGCGCCAGCAGCTTGGAGGGAGGGAAGGGCTATGGCTACACCTTC. Protein product: CASSLEGGKGYGYTF.

The gene calls are TRBV30 and TRBJ1-6; 8 bases are a match to TRBD1. This CDR3 spans 12 amino acids. V was pared by 5 bases and J by 8 bases, with 2 bases of the junction left unmatched. In germline, CDR1 is GTSNPN, CDR2 SVGIG (reference sequence). Here the CDR3 reads CAWGDRYSPLHF. In DNA form, the CDR3 reads TGTGCCTGGGGGGACAGGTATTCACCCCTCCACTTT.

The chain is built from TRBV2 and TRBJ1-1; possibly TRBD1 for D (6 bases). The CDR3 is 12 amino acids. Germline CDR1 and CDR2: SNHLY and FYNNEI. V lost 9 bases, J lost 1 base, and 9 bases lay in between. The CDR3 nucleotides are TGTGCCAGTCGACAGGCGAACACTGAAGCTTTCTTT. Residues: CASRQANTEAFF.

V gene TRBV6-5 combines with J gene TRBJ1-5; D gene unclear. Trimming removed 8 bases from V and 5 bases from J, with 13 bases in between. The CDR3 spans 13 residues. Germline V lookup: CDR1 MNHEY, CDR2 SVGAGI. The DNA for the CDR3 is TGTGCCAGCGCTGCAGGTTTCGATCAGCCCCAGCATTTT. Protein product: CASAAGFDQPQHF.

This chain uses TRBV5-4 with TRBJ2-2, with D unclear. Trimming took 2 bases from V and 3 from J, leaving 8 bases between them. The CDR3 runs 14 residues. Germline V gene lookup returns CDR1 SGHNT and CDR2 YYREEE (reference sequence). The chain's CDR3 is CASSFRSDTGELFF. Here the CDR3 DNA reads TGTGCCAGCAGCTTCCGATCGGACACCGGGGAGCTGTTTTTT.

This clone was observed once. The chain uses TRBV6-6 and TRBJ1-3; tentative D call: TRBD1 (6 bases). Germline values: CDR1 MNHNY, CDR2 SVGAGI (reference sequence). V gave up 9 bases and J gave up 4 bases, with 13 bases separating them. This CDR3 region has 13 residues. In DNA form, the CDR3 reads TGTGCCAGTGGAGGGGGGTGGGGAAACACCATATATTTT. Its protein is CASGGGWGNTIYF.

V and J are TRBV19 and TRBJ1-6; 9 bases are shared with TRBD1. The CDR3 extends over 17 amino acids. V gave up 3 bases and J gave up 6 bases; unmatched junction bases: 9. The germline V gene has CDR1 LNHDA and CDR2 SQIVND (reference sequence). CDR3 residues: CASSILAGTGSNSPLHF. CDR3 DNA sequence: TGTGCCAGTAGTATCTTAGCCGGGACAGGGAGTAATTCACCCCTCCACTTT.

The chain has TRBV10-3 and TRBJ1-2; D call uncertain. The CDR3 sequence is 16 residues long. Germline values: CDR1 ENHRY, CDR2 SYGVKD. The ends were cut back, 3 bases at V and 0 bases at J, with 14 bases in the middle. The CDR3 sequence is CAISDGVSNSNYGYTF. DNA for the CDR3: TGTGCCATCAGTGACGGGGTTTCCAATTCTAACTATGGCTACACCTTC.

This chain links TRBV30 with TRBJ2-7; no clear D gene. V was clipped by 0 bases and J by 2 bases, with 8 bases between them. The CDR3 length is 13 residues. From germline, CDR1 is GTSNPN and CDR2 SVGIG (reference sequence). Here the CDR3 reads CAWSVKGTYEQYF. The CDR3 nucleotides are TGTGCCTGGAGTGTGAAGGGAACCTACGAGCAGTACTTC.

The chain employs TRBV18 and TRBJ1-3; D uncertain. The V end lost 2 bases, the J end lost 0 bases, and 8 bases lay between the germline ends. Per the germline V gene, CDR1 is KGHSH and CDR2 is LQKENI. CDR3 length equals 15 residues. The CDR3 reads CASSPKPPSGNTIYF. The CDR3 DNA is TGTGCCAGCTCACCAAAGCCTCCCTCTGGAAACACCATATATTTT.

The chain is built from TRBV19 and TRBJ1-1, with D hard to call. The V gene's germline CDR1 is LNHDA and CDR2 SQIVND (reference sequence). The V end was cut by 3 bases, the J end by 3 bases, with 8 bases between. CDR3 length: 13 residues. The CDR3 reads CASSIKRYTEAFF. In DNA, the CDR3 is TGTGCCAGTAGTATTAAGCGTTACACTGAAGCTTTCTTT.

The chain links TRBV11-3 to TRBJ2-1, with 8 bases aligning to TRBD1. Germline CDR1 and CDR2: SGHNT and YENEEA. The CDR3 length is 18 residues. V shed 1 base and J 0 bases; nucleotides not matched to a gene: 8. The CDR3 spells CASSLGTGSGGSYNEQFF. DNA for the CDR3: TGTGCCAGCAGCTTAGGGACAGGGTCAGGGGGCTCCTACAATGAGCAGTTCTTC.

The table lists this clone with a few counts. The chain joins TRBV24-1 to TRBJ2-2; no reliable D call. This CDR3 has 12 residues. Germline loops: CDR1 KGHDR, CDR2 SFDVKD. Trimming left V 7 bases short and J 7 bases short, with 9 bases between. The CDR3 sequence is CATRGTGGELFF. The CDR3 bases are TGTGCCACCAGGGGTACGGGCGGGGAGCTGTTTTTT.

Of note for this clone: The same CDR3 arises from other DNA sequences in this sample as well. The chain is built from TRBV19 and TRBJ1-2; tentatively, D is TRBD1 (5 bases). Per the germline V gene, CDR1 is LNHDA and CDR2 is SQIVND (reference sequence). The length of the CDR3 is 14 residues. The V end was cut by 3 bases, the J end by 2 bases, with 10 bases between. The CDR3 nucleotides read TGTGCCAGTAGTATCCGGGACGGAAACTATGGCTACACCTTC. This translates into CASSIRDGNYGYTF.

The chain carries TRBV24-1 and TRBJ2-1; 8 nucleotides line up with TRBD1. The CDR3 loop spans 14 amino acids. Germline V CDR1 and CDR2: KGHDR, SFDVKD. Losses at the gene ends were 5 bases for V and 6 bases for J; bases not matched to a gene: 5. The CDR3 DNA is TGTGCCACCAGTGCAGACAGGGGTTCCAATGAGCAGTTCTTC. Translating it yields CATSADRGSNEQFF.

The chain has TRBV5-1 and TRBJ1-2, with 9 positions matching TRBD1. CDR1 SGHRS and CDR2 YFSETQ come from the germline V gene. J was trimmed by 6 bases and V by 4 bases; bases with no gene match: 10. The CDR3 is 15 amino acids. The CDR3 bases are TGCGCCAGCAGCCCGGGACAGGGAGAAGTCCATGGCTACACCTTC. It codes for CASSPGQGEVHGYTF.

V gene TRBV10-3 combines with J gene TRBJ1-6, with TRBD1 as a possible D gene (6 bases). V was clipped by 3 bases and J by 5 bases, with 14 bases between them. CDR3 size: 16 residues. Germline V gives CDR1 ENHRY, CDR2 SYGVKD. CDR3 DNA: TGTGCCATCAGTGAAGTACAGGGCTTAAATAATTCACCCCTCCACTTT. Translation gives CAISEVQGLNNSPLHF.

The V and J genes are TRBV27 and TRBJ1-1; the match to TRBD1 covers 7 bases. V lost 5 bases to trimming and J lost 1 base; unmatched junction nucleotides: 7. Germline lookup yields CDR1 MNHEY and CDR2 SMNVEV (reference sequence). The CDR3 runs 15 residues. CDR3 sequence reads: CASSPLDRWNTEAFF. Written as DNA, the CDR3 is TGTGCCAGCAGTCCGCTGGACAGGTGGAACACTGAAGCTTTCTTT.

This CDR3 reads CSAEVDTEAFF. The CDR3 nucleotides are TGCAGTGCAGAAGTCGACACTGAAGCTTTCTTT. The chain is built from TRBV20-1 and TRBJ1-1; unclear D gene. Deletions cut 6 bases from V and 3 bases from J, with 8 bases between. The CDR3 extends over 11 amino acids. CDR1 is DFQATT, CDR2 SNEGSKA, per germline (reference sequence).

V and J are TRBV5-5 and TRBJ2-7, with D unresolved. The CDR3 has 13 amino acids. The V gene's germline CDR1 is SGHKS and CDR2 YYEKEE (reference sequence). V lost 2 bases and J lost 1, with 7 bases in between. The CDR3 loop reads CASSFHLSYEQYF. Here the CDR3 DNA reads TGTGCCAGCAGCTTCCATCTATCCTACGAGCAGTACTTC.

The gene calls are TRBV7-2 and TRBJ2-5; the D gene is possibly TRBD1 (6 bases). Per the germline V gene, CDR1 is SGHTA and CDR2 is FQGNSA. This CDR3 is built from 14 residues. V was pared by 2 bases and J by 0 bases, with 7 bases between. This CDR3 is CASSLRTDQETQYF. CDR3 bases: TGTGCCAGCAGCTTAAGGACAGACCAAGAGACCCAGTACTTC. Supplemented by reference TRBV7-2 and TRBJ2-5, the full variable domain reads GAGVSQSPSNKVTEKGKDVELRCDPISGHTALYWYRQSLGQGLEFLIYFQGNSAPDKSGLPSDRFSAERTGGSVSTLTIQRTQQEDSAVYLCASSLRTDQETQYFGPGTRLLVL.

This clone has a single count. The chain recombines TRBV7-9 with TRBJ1-4; TRBD1 aligns across 8 bases. The CDR3 length is 15 residues. The ends lost 0 bases at V and 8 bases at J; junction bases unmatched: 5. Germline lookup yields CDR1 SEHNR and CDR2 FQNEAQ (reference sequence). The CDR3 reads CASSLAGSGGEKLFF. In nucleotides, the CDR3 is TGTGCCAGCAGCTTAGCCGGCTCAGGGGGCGAAAAACTGTTTTTT.

V usage is TRBV5-1 and J usage is TRBJ1-2; TRBD1 matches at 8 bases. This CDR3 comprises 14 residues. Trimming took 4 bases from V and 7 from J; bases not matched to a gene: 9. The V gene's germline CDR1 is SGHRS and CDR2 YFSETQ. Here the CDR3 reads CASSTSGGDLGYTF. CDR3 coding DNA: TGCGCCAGCAGCACCTCAGGGGGCGATCTTGGCTACACCTTC.

The genes are TRBV5-1 and TRBJ2-1, with D perhaps matching TRBD1 (6 bases). Trimming stripped 4 bases from V and 7 bases from J, with 12 bases between. The germline gives CDR1 SGHRS, CDR2 YFSETQ. This CDR3 contains 13 residues. Written as DNA, the CDR3 is TGCGCCAGCAGCGTGAACCAGGGGAATGAGCAGTTCTTC. Translation: CASSVNQGNEQFF.

The chain couples TRBV6-6 to TRBJ1-4; D uncertain. CDR1 is MNHNY and CDR2 is SVGAGI in the germline V gene (reference sequence). Trimming shortened V by 6 bases and J by 0 bases, and 5 bases separated the two germline ends. The CDR3 loop spans 13 amino acids. The CDR3 region has the DNA TGTGCCAGCAGGACCTCAACTAATGAAAAACTGTTTTTT. Protein: CASRTSTNEKLFF.

The rearrangement uses TRBV30 and TRBJ1-2; D not certain. V was cut by 4 bases and J by 8 bases, with 17 bases left in between. The CDR3 extends over 13 amino acids. The germline gives CDR1 GTSNPN, CDR2 SVGIG (reference sequence). CDR3 in amino acids: CAWTPWGQGGYTF. CDR3 coding DNA: TGTGCCTGGACCCCATGGGGTCAAGGCGGCTACACCTTC.

The rearrangement uses TRBV5-6 and TRBJ1-1, with D perhaps TRBD1 (6 bases). The V end lost 5 bases, the J end lost 1 base, and 9 bases lay between the germline ends. In germline, CDR1 is SGHDT, CDR2 YYEEEE. This CDR3 spans 13 amino acids. The CDR3 DNA reads TGTGCCAGCAGACGGGACAAGAACACTGAAGCTTTCTTT. It codes for CASRRDKNTEAFF.

The chain links TRBV29-1 to TRBJ2-7; 10 nucleotides agree with TRBD1. The trim removed 7 bases at V and 6 bases at J, leaving 9 bases unmatched. The CDR3 has 13 residues. The V gene's germline CDR1 is SQVTM and CDR2 ANQGSEA. The CDR3 nucleotides read TGCAGCGCAACCGGGACAGGGGAAGGCGAGCAGTACTTC. Its protein is CSATGTGEGEQYF.